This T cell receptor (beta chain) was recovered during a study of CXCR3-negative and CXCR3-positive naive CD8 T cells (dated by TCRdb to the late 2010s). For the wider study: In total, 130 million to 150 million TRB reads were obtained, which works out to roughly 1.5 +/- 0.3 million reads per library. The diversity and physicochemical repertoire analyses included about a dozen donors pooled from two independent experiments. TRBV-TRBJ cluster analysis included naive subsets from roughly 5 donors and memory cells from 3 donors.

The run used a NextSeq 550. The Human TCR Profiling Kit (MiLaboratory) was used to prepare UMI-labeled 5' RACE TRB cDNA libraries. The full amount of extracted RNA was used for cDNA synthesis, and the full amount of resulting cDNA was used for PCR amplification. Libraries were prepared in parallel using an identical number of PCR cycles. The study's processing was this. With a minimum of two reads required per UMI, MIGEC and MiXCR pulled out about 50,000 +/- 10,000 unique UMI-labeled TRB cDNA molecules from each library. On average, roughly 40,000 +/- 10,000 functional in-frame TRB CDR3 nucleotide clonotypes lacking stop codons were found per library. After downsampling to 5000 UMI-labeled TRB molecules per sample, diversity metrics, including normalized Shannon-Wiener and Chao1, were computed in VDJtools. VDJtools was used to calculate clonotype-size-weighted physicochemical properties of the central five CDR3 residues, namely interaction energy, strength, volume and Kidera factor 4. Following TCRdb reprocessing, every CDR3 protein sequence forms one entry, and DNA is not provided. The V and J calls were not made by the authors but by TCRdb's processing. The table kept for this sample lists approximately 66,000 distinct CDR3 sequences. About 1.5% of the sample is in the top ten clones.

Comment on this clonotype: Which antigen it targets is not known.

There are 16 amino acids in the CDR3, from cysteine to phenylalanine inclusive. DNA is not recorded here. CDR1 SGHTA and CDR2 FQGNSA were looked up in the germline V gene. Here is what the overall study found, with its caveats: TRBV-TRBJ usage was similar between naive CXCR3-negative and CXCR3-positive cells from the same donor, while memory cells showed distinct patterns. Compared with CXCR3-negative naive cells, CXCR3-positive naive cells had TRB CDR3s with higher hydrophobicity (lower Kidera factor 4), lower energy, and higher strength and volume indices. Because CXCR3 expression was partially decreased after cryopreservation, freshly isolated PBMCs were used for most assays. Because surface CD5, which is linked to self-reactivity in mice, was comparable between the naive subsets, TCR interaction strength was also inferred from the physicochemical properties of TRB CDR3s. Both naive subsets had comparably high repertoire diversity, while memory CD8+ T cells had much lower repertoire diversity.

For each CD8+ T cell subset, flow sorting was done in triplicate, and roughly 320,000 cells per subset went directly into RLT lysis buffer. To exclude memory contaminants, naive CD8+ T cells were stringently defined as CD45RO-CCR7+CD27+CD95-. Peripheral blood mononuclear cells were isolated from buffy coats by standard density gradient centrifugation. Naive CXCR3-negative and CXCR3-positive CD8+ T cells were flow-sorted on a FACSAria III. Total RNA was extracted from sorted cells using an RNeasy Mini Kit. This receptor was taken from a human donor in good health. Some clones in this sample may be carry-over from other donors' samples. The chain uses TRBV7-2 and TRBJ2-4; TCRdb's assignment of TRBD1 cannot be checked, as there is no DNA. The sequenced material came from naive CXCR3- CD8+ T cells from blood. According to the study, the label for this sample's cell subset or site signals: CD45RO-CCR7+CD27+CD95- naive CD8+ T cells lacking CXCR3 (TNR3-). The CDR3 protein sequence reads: CASSSWTGTAKNIQYF.